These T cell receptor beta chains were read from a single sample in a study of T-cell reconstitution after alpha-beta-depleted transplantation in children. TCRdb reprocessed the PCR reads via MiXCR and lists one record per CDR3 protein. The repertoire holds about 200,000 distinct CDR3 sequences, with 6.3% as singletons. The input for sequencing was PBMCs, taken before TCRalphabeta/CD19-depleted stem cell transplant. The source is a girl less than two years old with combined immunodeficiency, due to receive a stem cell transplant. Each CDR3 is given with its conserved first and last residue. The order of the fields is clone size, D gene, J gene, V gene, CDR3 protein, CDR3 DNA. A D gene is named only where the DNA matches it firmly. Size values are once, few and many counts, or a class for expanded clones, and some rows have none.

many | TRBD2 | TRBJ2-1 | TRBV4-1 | CASSQFSRGSYNEQFF | TGCGCCAGCAGCCAATTTTCGCGGGGGTCCTACAATGAGCAGTTCTTC
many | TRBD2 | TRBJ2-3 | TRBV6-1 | CASIAGGRTDTQYF | TGTGCCAGCATCGCGGGGGGGCGCACAGATACGCAGTATTTT
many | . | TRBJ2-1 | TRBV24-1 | CATSVGGMDEQFF | TGTGCCACCAGTGTGGGTGGAATGGATGAGCAGTTCTTC
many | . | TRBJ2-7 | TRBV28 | CASSLRWEQYF | TGTGCCAGCAGTTTGAGGTGGGAGCAGTACTTC
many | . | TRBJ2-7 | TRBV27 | CASSFAGTYEQYF | TGTGCCAGCAGTTTCGCGGGTACCTACGAGCAGTACTTC
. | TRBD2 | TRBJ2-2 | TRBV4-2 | CASSQEAGTSLFMNTGELFF | TGTGCCAGCAGCCAAGAGGCCGGGACTAGCCTATTTATGAACACCGGGGAGCTGTTTTTT
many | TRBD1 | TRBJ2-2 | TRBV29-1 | CSVEASWGRGRDGELFF | TGCAGCGTTGAAGCTTCCTGGGGAAGGGGGCGAGACGGGGAGCTGTTTTTT
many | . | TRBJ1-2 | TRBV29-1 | CSVVGQLQGGYTF | TGCAGCGTTGTAGGGCAGCTTCAGGGGGGCTACACCTTC
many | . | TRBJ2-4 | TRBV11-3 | CASSPPGVDIQYF | TGTGCCAGCAGCCCCCCCGGGGTGGACATTCAGTACTTC
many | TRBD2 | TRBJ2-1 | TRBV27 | CASSFSFSGEQFF | TGTGCCAGCAGTTTCTCCTTTAGCGGGGAGCAGTTCTTC
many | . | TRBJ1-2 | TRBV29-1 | CSVDRTAGDYGYTF | TGCAGCGTTGACAGGACGGCTGGGGACTATGGCTACACCTTC
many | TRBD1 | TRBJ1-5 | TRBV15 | CATSYDRANYQPQHF | TGTGCCACCAGCTACGACAGGGCGAATTATCAGCCCCAGCATTTT
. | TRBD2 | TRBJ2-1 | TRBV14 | CASSRGLAAYNEQFF | TGTGCCAGCAGCCGGGGACTAGCTGCCTACAATGAGCAGTTCTTC
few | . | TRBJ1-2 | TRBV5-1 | CASSLGQGYTF | TGCGCCAGCAGCTTGGGCCAGGGCTACACCTTC
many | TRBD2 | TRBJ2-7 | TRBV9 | CASSPRDYLYEQYF | TGTGCCAGCAGCCCCCGGGACTATCTCTACGAGCAGTACTTC
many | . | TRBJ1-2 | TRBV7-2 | CASSLQGRGGYTF | TGTGCCAGCAGTTTACAGGGACGCGGTGGCTACACCTTC
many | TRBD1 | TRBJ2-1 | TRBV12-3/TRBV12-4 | CASSQITRWDRGEVYNEQFF | TGTGCCAGCAGCCAGATAACCCGATGGGACAGGGGGGAGGTCTACAATGAGCAGTTCTTC
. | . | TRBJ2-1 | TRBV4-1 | CASSQDGSYNEQFF | TGCGCCAGCAGCCAAGATGGCTCTTACAATGAGCAGTTCTTC
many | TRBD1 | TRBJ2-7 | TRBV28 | CASSSYRGQGYEQYF | TGTGCCAGCAGTTCATATCGGGGACAGGGTTACGAGCAGTACTTC
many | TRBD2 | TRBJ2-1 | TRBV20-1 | CSARDPKGLAGGRGEQFF | TGCAGTGCTAGAGACCCTAAGGGACTAGCGGGAGGGCGCGGTGAGCAGTTCTTC
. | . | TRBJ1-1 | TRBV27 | CASLPHRRGEAFF | TGTGCCAGCTTACCTCACAGGAGGGGTGAAGCTTTCTTT
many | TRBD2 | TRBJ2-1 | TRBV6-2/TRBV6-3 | CASSQLASSYNEQFF | TGTGCCAGCAGCCAACTAGCGTCCTCCTACAATGAGCAGTTCTTC
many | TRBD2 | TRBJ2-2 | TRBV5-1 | CASSFPSGNGRPGELFF | TGCGCCAGCAGCTTTCCTAGCGGGAACGGAAGACCCGGGGAGCTGTTTTTT
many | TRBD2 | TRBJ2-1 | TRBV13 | CASSFLGRGGPDYNEQFF | TGTGCCAGCAGCTTCCTCGGTCGGGGGGGGCCCGACTACAATGAGCAGTTCTTC
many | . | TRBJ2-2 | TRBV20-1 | CSARPYGTQNTGELFF | TGCAGTGCTAGACCGTATGGGACCCAGAACACCGGGGAGCTGTTTTTT
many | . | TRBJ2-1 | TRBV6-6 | CASSYTAVHEQFF | TGTGCCAGCAGTTACACGGCGGTCCATGAGCAGTTCTTC
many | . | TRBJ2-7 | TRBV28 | CASSTGRYYEQYF | TGTGCCAGCAGTACCGGGAGATACTACGAGCAGTACTTC
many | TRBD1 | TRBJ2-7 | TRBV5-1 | CASSSQDRGSYEQYF | TGCGCCAGCAGCTCGCAGGACAGGGGCTCCTACGAGCAGTACTTC
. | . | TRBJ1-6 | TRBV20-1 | CSASMWRTQVGRDSPLHF | TGCAGTGCTAGTATGTGGAGGACGCAGGTGGGAAGGGATTCACCCCTCCACTTT
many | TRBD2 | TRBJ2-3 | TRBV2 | CASISRAGGLTDTQYF | TGTGCCAGCATTTCGAGAGCGGGGGGCCTCACAGATACGCAGTATTTT
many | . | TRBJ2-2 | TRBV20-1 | CSAREVEKNTGELFF | TGCAGTGCTAGAGAGGTCGAGAAGAACACCGGGGAGCTGTTTTTT
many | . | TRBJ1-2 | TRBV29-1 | CSVRVVWGYTF | TGCAGCGTCAGGGTGGTGTGGGGCTACACCTTC
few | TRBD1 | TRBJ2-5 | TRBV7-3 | CASSRTGGETQYF | TGTGCCAGCAGCAGGACAGGGGGAGAGACCCAGTACTTC
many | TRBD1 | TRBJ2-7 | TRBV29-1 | CSGTGTGPSYEQYF | TGCAGCGGAACCGGGACAGGGCCCTCCTACGAGCAGTACTTC
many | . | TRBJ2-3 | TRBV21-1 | CASSKNEGADTQYF | TGTGCCAGCAGCAAAAACGAAGGGGCAGATACGCAGTATTTT
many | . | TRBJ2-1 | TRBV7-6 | CATHLVGGPKNEQFF | TGTGCCACACATTTAGTGGGGGGGCCTAAAAATGAGCAGTTCTTC
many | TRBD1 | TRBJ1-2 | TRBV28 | CASSILIGQADGYTF | TGTGCCAGCAGCATACTTATTGGACAGGCCGATGGCTACACCTTC
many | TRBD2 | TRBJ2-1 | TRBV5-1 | CASETSGLSYNEQFF | TGCGCCAGCGAGACTAGCGGGCTCTCCTACAATGAGCAGTTCTTC
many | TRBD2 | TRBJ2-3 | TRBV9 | CASSSSGSRTDTQYF | TGTGCCAGCAGCTCTAGCGGGAGCCGCACAGATACGCAGTATTTT
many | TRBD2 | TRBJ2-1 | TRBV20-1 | CSAAGGGVSSYNEQFF | TGCAGTGCCGCGGGCGGGGGGGTAAGCTCCTACAATGAGCAGTTCTTC
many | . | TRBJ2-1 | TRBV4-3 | CASSQRIYNEQFF | TGCGCCAGCAGCCAACGGATATACAATGAGCAGTTCTTC
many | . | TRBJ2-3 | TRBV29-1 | CSVDEGLFSTDTQYF | TGCAGCGTTGATGAGGGACTCTTTAGCACAGATACGCAGTATTTT
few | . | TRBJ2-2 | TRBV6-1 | CASSPYVGNTGELFF | TGTGCCAGCAGCCCCTACGTAGGGAACACCGGGGAGCTGTTTTTT
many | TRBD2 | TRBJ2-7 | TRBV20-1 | CSARSHSGGYEQYF | TGCAGTGCTAGGTCCCACTCGGGGGGTTACGAGCAGTACTTC
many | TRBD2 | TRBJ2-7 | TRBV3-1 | CASSQDLLAVYEQYF | TGTGCCAGCAGCCAAGATTTACTAGCGGTCTACGAGCAGTACTTC
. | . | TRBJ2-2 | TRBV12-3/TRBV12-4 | CASRKGAGELFF | TGTGCCAGCAGAAAAGGGGCCGGGGAGCTGTTTTTT
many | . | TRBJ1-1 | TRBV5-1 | CASSLVLAFF | TGCGCCAGCAGCTTGGTTCTAGCTTTCTTT
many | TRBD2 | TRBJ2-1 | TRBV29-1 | CSVAIWSGGYNEQFF | TGCAGCGTTGCAATCTGGAGCGGGGGGTACAATGAGCAGTTCTTC
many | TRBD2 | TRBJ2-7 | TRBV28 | CASRASGIYEQYF | TGTGCCAGCAGGGCTAGCGGGATATACGAGCAGTACTTC
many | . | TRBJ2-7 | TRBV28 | CASLGGPRGPYEQYF | TGTGCCAGCCTTGGTGGACCGAGGGGACCCTACGAGCAGTACTTC
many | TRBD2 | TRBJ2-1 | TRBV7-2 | CASSLALISGSPYNEQFF | TGTGCCAGCAGCTTAGCGCTGATTAGCGGGAGTCCTTACAATGAGCAGTTCTTC
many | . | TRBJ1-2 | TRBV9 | CASSAQGGGYGYTF | TGTGCCAGCAGCGCGCAGGGAGGAGGATATGGCTACACCTTC
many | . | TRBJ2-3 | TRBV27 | CASSLTLSTDTQYF | TGTGCCAGCAGTTTAACCCTAAGCACAGATACGCAGTATTTT
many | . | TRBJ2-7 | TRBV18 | CASSPPWDGSYEQYF | TGTGCCAGCTCACCACCTTGGGACGGGTCCTACGAGCAGTACTTC
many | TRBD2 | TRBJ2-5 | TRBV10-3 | CAISAGLAVQETQYF | TGTGCCATCAGTGCGGGACTAGCGGTCCAAGAGACCCAGTACTTC
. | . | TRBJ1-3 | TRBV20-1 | CSARDRYSGNTIYF | TGCAGTGCTAGAGATCGTTACTCTGGAAACACCATATATTTT
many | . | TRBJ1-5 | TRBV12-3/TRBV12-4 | CASSLALTDRQPQHF | TGTGCCAGCAGTTTAGCGCTAACAGATCGTCAGCCCCAGCATTTT
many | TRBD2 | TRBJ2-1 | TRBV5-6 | CASSLETSGSLYNEQFF | TGTGCCAGCAGCTTAGAAACTAGCGGGAGTTTGTACAATGAGCAGTTCTTC
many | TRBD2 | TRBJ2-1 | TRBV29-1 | CSGTSGIGGNNEQFF | TGCAGCGGGACTAGCGGGATTGGTGGAAACAATGAGCAGTTCTTC